Reported below is one T cell receptor (beta chain). Its antigen is unidentified. This sample stems from a study of cytotoxic CD8 clonotypes in ibrutinib-treated CLL. Study-wide results and caveats: Pretreatment clonality was elevated relative to age-matched healthy donors and paralleled circulating CD8+ T-cell counts.

The data were produced by immunoSEQ multiplex PCR, yet TCRdb's version contains in-frame clones alone and is incomplete. The table includes 20,000 to 30,000 clones, approximately 71% detected once. The length of the CDR3 is 15 residues. CDR1 and CDR2 (germline): MGHRA, YSYEKL. V trimming: 4 bases; J trimming: 6 bases; junction bases outside the gene matches: 7. Sequences were derived from PBMCs, sampled after 12 months of ibrutinib treatment. J is TRBJ1-5 and V is TRBV4-1, with TRBD1 matching over 9 bases. The clonotype originates from a human donor with chronic lymphocytic leukemia. The CDR3 here is CASSPGTGKSQPQHF. For the CDR3, the DNA is TGCGCCAGCAGCCCAGGGACAGGGAAATCTCAGCCCCAGCATTTT.